These 12 T cell receptor beta chains were all obtained from the same sample, sequenced in a study of T cell responses to AZD1222 COVID-19 vaccine. Data came from immunoSEQ multiplex PCR; TCRdb stores just in-frame clones and leaves some out. The profile shows about 140,000 clones, roughly 90% of them singletons. Sample: peripheral blood, taken on day 0 of AZD1222 vaccination. The receptors were sampled from an adult in good health.

The V gene is TRBV29-1, the J gene TRBJ1-2; 7 bases match TRBD1. The length of the CDR3 is 13 residues. Trimming cost V 7 bases and J 3 bases; bases outside gene matches: 8. Germline CDR1 and CDR2: SQVTM and ANQGSEA. CDR3 DNA sequence: TGCAGCGCCCGGGACAGACAAGACTATGGCTACACCTTC. It encodes CSARDRQDYGYTF. Based on the CDR3 plus reference TRBV29-1 and TRBJ1-2, the full variable domain is SAVISQKPSRDICQRGTSLTIQCQVDSQVTMMFWYRQQPGQSLTLIATANQGSEATYESGFVIDKFPISRPNLTFSTLTVSNMSPEDSSIYLCSARDRQDYGYTFGSGTRLTVV.

The genes are TRBV14 and TRBJ1-2; D is unresolved. The length of the CDR3 is 15 residues. V dropped 1 base and J dropped 4 bases, with 13 bases sitting between them. Germline lookup yields CDR1 SGHDN and CDR2 FVKESK. The CDR3 region has the DNA TGTGCCAGCAGCCAAGGGCAGGCGTCTGGCTATGGCTACACCTTC. Translating it yields CASSQGQASGYGYTF.

This chain uses TRBV19 with TRBJ2-5; 12 bases match TRBD2. V lost 6 bases, J lost 5 bases, and 10 bases stayed unmatched. CDR1 is LNHDA and CDR2 is SQIVND in the germline V gene (reference sequence). The CDR3 loop spans 16 amino acids. CDR3 nucleotide sequence: TGTGCCAGTAGCTTACTAGCGGGAGGTACGGTGGAGACCCAGTACTTC. It is translated as CASSLLAGGTVETQYF.

The chain recombines TRBV20-1 with TRBJ2-7; D might be TRBD1 (6 bases). Germline CDR1 DFQATT, CDR2 SNEGSKA (reference sequence). V was cut by 3 bases and J by 3 bases, with 15 bases left in between. The CDR3 consists of 14 residues. CDR3 nucleotides: TGCAGTGCTAGTAGCAGGGGCACTCGCTACGAGCAGTACTTC. It encodes CSASSRGTRYEQYF.

The V gene is TRBV30, the J gene TRBJ1-5; no clear D gene. This CDR3 region has 13 residues. V dropped 3 bases and J dropped 4 bases, with 10 bases sitting between them. Per the germline V gene, CDR1 is GTSNPN and CDR2 is SVGIG (reference sequence). CDR3 nucleotides: TGTGCCTGGAGCTTACGGGGAAATCAGCCCCAGCATTTT. Protein: CAWSLRGNQPQHF.

This chain links TRBV5-4 with TRBJ1-5; D unclear. The germline V and J ends were trimmed by 3 bases and 4 bases, with 8 bases remaining between them. Germline V gene sequence: CDR1 SGHNT, CDR2 YYREEE (reference sequence). The CDR3 is made up of 13 amino acids. CDR3 nucleotide sequence: TGTGCCAGCAGCTCCGGGGAAAATCAGCCCCAGCATTTT. This encodes CASSSGENQPQHF.

The genes are TRBV12-3 or TRBV12-4 and TRBJ1-1, with a possible D match to TRBD1 (5 bases). The CDR3 has 13 amino acids. V lost 2 bases and J 4 bases, leaving 8 bases between the germline ends. DNA of the CDR3: TGTGCCAGCAGTTTAAAGGGGAGCACTGAAGCTTTCTTT. It encodes CASSLKGSTEAFF.

The gene calls are TRBV28 and TRBJ1-5; 9 bases map to TRBD1. The germline V gene encodes CDR1 MDHEN and CDR2 SYDVKM. The CDR3 is 15 amino acids. Trimming cost V 5 bases and J 2 bases; bases outside gene matches: 4. The CDR3 sequence is CASSTDRGRNQPQHF. In nucleotides, the CDR3 is TGTGCCAGCAGTACGGACAGGGGACGCAATCAGCCCCAGCATTTT.

This clone occurred once. The chain recombines TRBV7-8 with TRBJ2-5, with TRBD2 matching over 10 bases. V lost 5 bases to trimming and J lost 1 base; unmatched junction nucleotides: 7. There are 16 residues in the CDR3. Germline CDR1 is SGHVS and CDR2 is FQNEAQ. CDR3 in amino acids: CASSRILAGRQETQYF. CDR3 nucleotides: TGTGCCAGCAGCCGAATACTAGCGGGGCGCCAAGAGACCCAGTACTTC.

The J gene is TRBJ1-1, the V gene TRBV5-6, with D possibly matching TRBD1 (5 bases). The V end lost 0 bases, the J end lost 4 bases, and 10 bases lay between the germline ends. This CDR3 region has 14 residues. The germline gives CDR1 SGHDT, CDR2 YYEEEE. For the CDR3, the DNA is TGTGCCAGCAGCTTGGCGGGGGTAGGCACTGAAGCTTTCTTT. Translation gives CASSLAGVGTEAFF. Full variable domain (outside the CDR3, taken from reference TRBV5-6 and TRBJ1-1): DAGVTQSPTHLIKTRGQQVTLRCSPKSGHDTVSWYQQALGQGPQFIFQYYEEEERQRGNFPDRFSGHQFPNYSSELNVNALLLGDSALYLCASSLAGVGTEAFFGQGTRLTVV.

The V gene is TRBV7-2, the J gene TRBJ2-1; the D is unclear. Deletions cut 0 bases from V and 5 bases from J, with 11 bases between. The CDR3 consists of 15 residues. The germline gives CDR1 SGHTA, CDR2 FQGNSA. CDR3 protein: CASSLALGIHNEQFF. The CDR3 coding sequence is TGTGCCAGCAGCTTAGCCTTGGGGATTCACAATGAGCAGTTCTTC. The full variable domain, its missing parts supplied by reference TRBV7-2 and TRBJ2-1, is GAGVSQSPSNKVTEKGKDVELRCDPISGHTALYWYRQSLGQGLEFLIYFQGNSAPDKSGLPSDRFSAERTGGSVSTLTIQRTQQEDSAVYLCASSLALGIHNEQFFGPGTRLTVL.

The rearrangement links TRBV11-2 to TRBJ2-7; weak D call: TRBD2 (5 bases). The CDR3 is made up of 12 amino acids. V shed 10 bases and J shed 4 bases, with 14 bases lying between them. Germline CDR1 is SGHAT and CDR2 is FQNNGV. The CDR3 bases are TGTGCCATAGAGGGAGCCATGTACGAGCAGTACTTC. Translating gives CAIEGAMYEQYF. The whole variable domain, filled in from reference TRBV11-2 and TRBJ2-7, reads EAGVAQSPRYKIIEKRQSVAFWCNPISGHATLYWYQQILGQGPKLLIQFQNNGVVDDSQLPKDRFSAERLKGVDSTLKIQPAKLEDSAVYLCAIEGAMYEQYFGPGTRLTVT.